This T cell receptor beta chain was obtained from a study of blood T cells in healthy people across ages. Study conclusions and caveats: There were more naive CD4+ cells and higher diversity in long-lived donors than in aged donors.

This clonotype was counted at least ten times. The antigen remains undetermined. Isolation per sample recovered at least 7 million PBMCs. Samples each had at least 6 micrograms of total RNA extracted. Primers used in a second PCR of about 6 to 11 cycles were a sample-barcoded 5' primer and a J-beta primer mix. Each cDNA molecule, via a template-switch adaptor with 12 random nucleotides, was tagged. TCRdb itself ran the 5' RACE reads through MiXCR, one entry per CDR3 protein. This table holds 600,000 or so distinct CDR3 sequences, about 28% found once. The receptor was derived from a woman of 80 years or more in good health. Sequencing was performed on blood.

The CDR3 loop is CASSLYIGEQYF. The CDR3 DNA is TGCGCCAGCAGCTTGTACATCGGTGAGCAGTACTTC. V and J are TRBV5-1 and TRBJ2-7, with D uncertain. CDR1 is SGHRS and CDR2 is YFSETQ in the germline V gene. V lost 1 base and J 7 bases, leaving 9 bases between the germline ends. The CDR3 sequence is 12 residues long.